This T cell receptor beta chain was captured by sequencing in a study of shared clonotypes between healthy human individuals. TCRdb keeps only in-frame clones here, not all; method: immunoSEQ multiplex PCR. The data show hundreds of thousands of clones, about 95% seen once. It was CD45RO-negative cells, positively selected for CCR7, that made up naive CD8 cells, with terminally differentiated effector memory CD45RA+ cells excluded. As regards this clone: Its antigen is still unknown. This same CDR3 is encoded by further DNA sequences in the sample.

In germline, CDR1 is SQVTM, CDR2 ANQGSEA. CDR3 length equals 12 residues. Trimming stripped 1 base from V and 1 base from J, with 5 bases between. Study-wide findings and caveats: Naive CD4 clonotypes overlapped across several donors at roughly 4.5%.

The source material was naive CD8+ T cells sorted from blood. The chain combines TRBV29-1 with TRBJ2-7; D is uncertain. This TCR was sampled from a woman between 25 and 40 years old in good health. CDR3 DNA sequence: TGCAGCGTTGAAGGGGTTTCCTACGAGCAGTACTTC. Protein: CSVEGVSYEQYF.